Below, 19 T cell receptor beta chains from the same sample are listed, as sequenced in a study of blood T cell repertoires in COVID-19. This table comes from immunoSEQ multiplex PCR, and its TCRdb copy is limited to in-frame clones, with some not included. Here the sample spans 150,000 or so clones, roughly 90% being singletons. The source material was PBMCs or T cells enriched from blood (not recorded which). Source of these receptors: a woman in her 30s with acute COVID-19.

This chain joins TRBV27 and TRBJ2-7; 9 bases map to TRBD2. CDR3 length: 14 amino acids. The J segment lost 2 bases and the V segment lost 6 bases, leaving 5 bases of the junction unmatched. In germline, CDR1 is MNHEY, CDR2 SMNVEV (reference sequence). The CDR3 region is CASSIAGAAYEQYF. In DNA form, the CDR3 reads TGTGCCAGCAGCATAGCGGGAGCGGCCTACGAGCAGTACTTC.

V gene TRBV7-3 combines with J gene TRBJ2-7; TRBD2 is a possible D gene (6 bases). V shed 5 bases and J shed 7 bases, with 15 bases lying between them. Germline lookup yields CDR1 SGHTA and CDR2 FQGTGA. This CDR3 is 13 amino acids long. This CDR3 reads CASSPGLGLEQYF. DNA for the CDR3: TGTGCCAGCAGCCCGGGACTGGGCTTGGAGCAGTACTTC.

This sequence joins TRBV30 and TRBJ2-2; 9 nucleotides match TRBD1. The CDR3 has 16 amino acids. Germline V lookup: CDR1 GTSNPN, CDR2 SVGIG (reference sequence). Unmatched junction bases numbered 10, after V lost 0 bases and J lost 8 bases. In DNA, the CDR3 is TGTGCCTGGAGTGTATGGGGACAGGGACCTAAAGGGGAGCTGTTTTTT. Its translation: CAWSVWGQGPKGELFF.

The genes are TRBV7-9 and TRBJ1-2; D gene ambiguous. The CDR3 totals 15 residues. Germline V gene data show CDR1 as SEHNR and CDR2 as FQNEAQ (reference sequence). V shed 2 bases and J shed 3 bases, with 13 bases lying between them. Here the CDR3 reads CASSLLDYVDYGYTF. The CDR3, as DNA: TGTGCCAGCAGCTTACTCGACTACGTGGACTATGGCTACACCTTC.

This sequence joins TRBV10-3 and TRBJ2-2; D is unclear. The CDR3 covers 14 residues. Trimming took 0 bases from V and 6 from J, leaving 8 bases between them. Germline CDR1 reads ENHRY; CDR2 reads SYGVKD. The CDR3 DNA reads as TGTGCCATCAGTGAGTCAGACGGGTCCGGGGAGCTGTTTTTT. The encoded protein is CAISESDGSGELFF.

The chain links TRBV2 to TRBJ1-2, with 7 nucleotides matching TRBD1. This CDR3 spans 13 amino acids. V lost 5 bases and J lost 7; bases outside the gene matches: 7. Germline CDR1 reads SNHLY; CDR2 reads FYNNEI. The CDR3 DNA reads TGTGCCAGCAGTCAAATCTACAGGGGTGGCTACACCTTC. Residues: CASSQIYRGGYTF.

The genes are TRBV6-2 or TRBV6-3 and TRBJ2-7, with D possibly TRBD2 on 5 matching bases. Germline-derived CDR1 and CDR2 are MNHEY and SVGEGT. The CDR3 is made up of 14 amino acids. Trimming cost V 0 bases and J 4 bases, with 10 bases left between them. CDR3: CASSYSVRGYEQYF. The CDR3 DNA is TGTGCCAGCAGTTACTCAGTTCGCGGGTACGAGCAGTACTTC.

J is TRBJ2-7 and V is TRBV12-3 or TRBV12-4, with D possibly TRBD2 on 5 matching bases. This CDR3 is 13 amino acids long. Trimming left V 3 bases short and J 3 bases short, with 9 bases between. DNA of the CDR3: TGTGCCAGCAGTTTGGGCGGACTCTACGAGCAGTACTTC. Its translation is CASSLGGLYEQYF.

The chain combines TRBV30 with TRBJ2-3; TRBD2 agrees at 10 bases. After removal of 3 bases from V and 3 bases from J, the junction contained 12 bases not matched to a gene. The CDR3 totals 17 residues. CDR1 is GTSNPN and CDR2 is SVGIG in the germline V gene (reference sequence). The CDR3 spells CAWRGPRIAGGTDTQYF. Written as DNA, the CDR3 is TGTGCCTGGAGAGGACCTAGGATAGCGGGAGGAACAGATACGCAGTATTTT.

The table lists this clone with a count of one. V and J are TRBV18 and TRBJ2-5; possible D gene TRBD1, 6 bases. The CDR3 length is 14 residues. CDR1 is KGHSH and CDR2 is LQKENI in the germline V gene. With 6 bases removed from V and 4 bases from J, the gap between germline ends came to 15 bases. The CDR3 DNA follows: TGTGCCAGCTCCCCGATCCGGGACACAGAGACCCAGTACTTC. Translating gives CASSPIRDTETQYF. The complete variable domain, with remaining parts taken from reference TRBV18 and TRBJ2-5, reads NAGVMQNPRHLVRRRGQEARLRCSPMKGHSHVYWYRQLPEEGLKFMVYLQKENIIDESGMPKERFSAEFPKEGPSILRIQQVVRGDSAAYFCASSPIRDTETQYFGPGTRLLVL.

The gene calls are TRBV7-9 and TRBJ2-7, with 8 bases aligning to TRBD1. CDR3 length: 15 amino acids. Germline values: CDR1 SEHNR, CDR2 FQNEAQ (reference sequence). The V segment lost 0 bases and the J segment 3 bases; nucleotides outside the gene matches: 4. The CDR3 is CASSLAQGASYEQYF. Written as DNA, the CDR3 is TGTGCCAGCAGCTTAGCCCAGGGGGCCAGCTACGAGCAGTACTTC.

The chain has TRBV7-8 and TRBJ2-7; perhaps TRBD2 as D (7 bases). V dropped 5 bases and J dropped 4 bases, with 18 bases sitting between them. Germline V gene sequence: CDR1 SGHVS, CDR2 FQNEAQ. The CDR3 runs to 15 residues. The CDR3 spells CASSNPHREGYEQYF. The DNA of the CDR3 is TGTGCCAGCAGCAACCCCCACAGGGAGGGGTACGAGCAGTACTTC.

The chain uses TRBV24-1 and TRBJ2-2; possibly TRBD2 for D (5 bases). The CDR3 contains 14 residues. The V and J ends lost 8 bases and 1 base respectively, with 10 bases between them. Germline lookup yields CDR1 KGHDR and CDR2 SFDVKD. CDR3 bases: TGTGCCACCACCCCGAGCGGGAACACCGGGGAGCTGTTTTTT. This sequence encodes CATTPSGNTGELFF.

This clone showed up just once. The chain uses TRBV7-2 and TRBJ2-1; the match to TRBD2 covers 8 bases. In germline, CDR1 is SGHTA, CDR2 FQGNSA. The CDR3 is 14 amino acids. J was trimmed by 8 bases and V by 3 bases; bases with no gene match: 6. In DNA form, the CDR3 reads TGTGCCAGCAGCTTGGGGCGGGGGGAGGATGAGCAGTTCTTC. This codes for CASSLGRGEDEQFF.

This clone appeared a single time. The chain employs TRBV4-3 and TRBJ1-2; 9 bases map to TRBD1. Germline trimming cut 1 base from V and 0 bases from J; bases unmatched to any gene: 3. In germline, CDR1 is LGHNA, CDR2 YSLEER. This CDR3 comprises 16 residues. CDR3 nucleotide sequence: TGCGCCAGCAGCCAAGGAGGACAGGGGACTAACTATGGCTACACCTTC. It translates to CASSQGGQGTNYGYTF.

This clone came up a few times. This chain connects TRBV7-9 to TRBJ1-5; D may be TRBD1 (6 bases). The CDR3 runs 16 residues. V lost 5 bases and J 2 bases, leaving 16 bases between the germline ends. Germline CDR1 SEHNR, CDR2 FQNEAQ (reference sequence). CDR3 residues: CASSRTGTGGNQPQHF. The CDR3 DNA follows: TGTGCCAGCAGCAGAACAGGGACGGGTGGCAATCAGCCCCAGCATTTT. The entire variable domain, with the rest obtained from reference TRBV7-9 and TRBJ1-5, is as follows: DTGVSQNPRHKITKRGQNVTFRCDPISEHNRLYWYRQTLGQGPEFLTYFQNEAQLEKSRLLSDRFSAERPKGSFSTLEIQRTEQGDSAMYLCASSRTGTGGNQPQHFGDGTRLSIL.

CDR3 protein: CASKAIRVNTEAFF. The CDR3 bases are TGTGCCAGTAAAGCCATCAGGGTGAACACTGAAGCTTTCTTT. The genes are TRBV19 and TRBJ1-1; D is possibly TRBD1 (5 bases). Trimming took off 7 bases at V and 0 bases at J, with 12 bases between the two ends. Germline CDR1 and CDR2: LNHDA and SQIVND (reference sequence). The CDR3 spans 14 residues.

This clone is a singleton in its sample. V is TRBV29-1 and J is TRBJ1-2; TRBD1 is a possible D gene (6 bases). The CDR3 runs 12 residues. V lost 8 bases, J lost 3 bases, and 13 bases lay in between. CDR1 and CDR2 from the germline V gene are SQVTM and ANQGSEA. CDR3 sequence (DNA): TGCAGCTTTGGGACATCAGACTATGGCTACACCTTC. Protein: CSFGTSDYGYTF.

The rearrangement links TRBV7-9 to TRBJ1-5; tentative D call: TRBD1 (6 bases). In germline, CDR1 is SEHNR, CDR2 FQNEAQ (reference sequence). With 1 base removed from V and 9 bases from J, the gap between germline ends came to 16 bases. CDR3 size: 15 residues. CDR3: CASSLGGGDDGPQHF. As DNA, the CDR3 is TGTGCCAGCAGCTTAGGAGGGGGGGACGATGGGCCCCAGCATTTT. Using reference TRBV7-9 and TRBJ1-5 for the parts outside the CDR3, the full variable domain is DTGVSQNPRHKITKRGQNVTFRCDPISEHNRLYWYRQTLGQGPEFLTYFQNEAQLEKSRLLSDRFSAERPKGSFSTLEIQRTEQGDSAMYLCASSLGGGDDGPQHFGDGTRLSIL.